This is a list of T cell receptor beta chains from one sample in a study of blood T cell repertoires in COVID-19. Method: immunoSEQ multiplex PCR; TCRdb's copy keeps in-frame clones and lacks some. The sample gives some 27,000 clones, about two thirds of which show up once; around 17% is in the top ten. Sequencing was carried out using peripheral blood. The receptor set was obtained from a human donor in a cohort sampled during active COVID-19. Each CDR3 is given with its conserved first and last residue. Clone sizes are given selectively: once, few, many, or a class where the clone is expanded.

>TRBV10-3|-
CAISGEQGSPLHF
>TRBV24-1|-
CATSDLLAGGTDTQYF
>TRBV19|-
CASRRLAGIDEQYF
>TRBV13|once
CASSFGTGSNQPQHF
>TRBV9|-
CASSVSVGGTSGIDTGELFF
>TRBV9|-
CASSLQGHEQFF
>TRBV28|-
CASIQGGSRGEQFF
>TRBV24-1|-
CATSDVTGPQETQYF
>TRBV4-1|-
CASSPSVGGQAEQYF
>TRBV10-3|-
CAISESRYGYTF
>TRBV2|-
CASSPPRAGGNQPQHF
>TRBV6-2/TRBV6-3|-
CASSAGGNQPQHF
>TRBV29-1|-
CSVEGPGGEQYF
>TRBV27|-
CASSSRAATNYGYTF
>TRBV3-1/TRBV3-2|once
CASSQSAGTYEQYF
>TRBV7-8|-
CASSRQGPSTDTQYF